These T cell receptor beta chains were read from a single sample in a study of shared clonotypes between healthy human individuals. The method was immunoSEQ multiplex PCR; TCRdb's version includes in-frame clones alone and lacks a portion of them. The sample holds about 2.3 million clones, 93% seen once. Material: naive CD4+ T cells from PBMCs. Every receptor here comes from a man aged 18 to 30 in good health. Some clones in this sample may be carry-over from other donors' samples. CDR3s include the opening cysteine and the closing phenylalanine or tryptophan. A D gene is named only where the DNA matches it firmly. Rows give clone size only sometimes, using once, few, many, or a class for an expanded clone.

j_call | clone_size | d_call | v_call | cdr3_length | cdr3_nt | cdr3_aa
TRBJ2-1 | once | TRBD1 | TRBV7-9 | 14 | TGTGCCAGCAGCACCCGGACAGGGAGCAATGAGCAGTTCTTC | CASSTRTGSNEQFF
TRBJ1-5 | once | TRBD1 | TRBV5-6 | 17 | TGTGCCAGCAGCTACCGACAGGGACGGTATAGCAATCAGCCCCAGCATTTT | CASSYRQGRYSNQPQHF
TRBJ2-3 | . | . | TRBV12-5 | 15 | TGTGCTAGTGGTTTGGAACTGACGGGCACAGATACGCAGTATTTT | CASGLELTGTDTQYF
TRBJ2-5 | . | . | TRBV7-3 | 13 | TGTGCCAGCAGCCGCAGACTTCAAGAGACCCAGTACTTC | CASSRRLQETQYF
TRBJ2-2 | . | TRBD1 | TRBV10-3 | 16 | TGTGCCATCCGACGTGCAGGACAGGGAGGTTCCGGGGAGCTGTTTTTT | CAIRRAGQGGSGELFF
TRBJ1-4 | . | TRBD1 | TRBV9 | 15 | TGTGCCAGCAGCGTAGACAGGGGGATTAATGAAAAACTGTTTTTT | CASSVDRGINEKLFF
TRBJ2-1 | . | TRBD1 | TRBV29-1 | 14 | TGCAGCGTTGAAGGACAGGGCTCCTACAATGAGCAGTTCTTC | CSVEGQGSYNEQFF
TRBJ2-3 | once | . | TRBV27 | 11 | TGTGCCAGCAAGTGGTCAGATACGCAGTATTTT | CASKWSDTQYF
TRBJ2-7 | . | . | TRBV29-1 | 13 | TGCAGCGTGTCCCGGCCGAGCTCCTACGAGCAGTACTTC | CSVSRPSSYEQYF
TRBJ2-1 | . | . | TRBV11-2 | 17 | TGTGCCAGCAGCTTAGGCTGGCGGACTTACTCCTACAATGAGCAGTTCTTC | CASSLGWRTYSYNEQFF
TRBJ1-1 | . | . | TRBV10-3 | 12 | TGTGCCATCAGTCGCAACTACACTGAAGCTTTCTTT | CAISRNYTEAFF
TRBJ2-3 | . | TRBD1 | TRBV18 | 16 | TGTGCCAGCTCACCACGGGACAGGGAGTTTACAGATACGCAGTATTTT | CASSPRDREFTDTQYF
TRBJ2-7 | . | TRBD2 | TRBV27 | 13 | TGTGCCAGCAGTTTGCGGGAGGGCTACGAGCAGTACTTC | CASSLREGYEQYF
TRBJ1-1 | . | TRBD1 | TRBV2 | 13 | TGTGCTACTACGCGGGACAGGGACACTGAAGCTTTCTTT | CATTRDRDTEAFF
TRBJ2-2 | . | TRBD2 | TRBV10-3 | 15 | TGTGCCATCAGTGCGTTCGCGGGAGAAACCGGGGAGCTGTTTTTT | CAISAFAGETGELFF
TRBJ2-1 | . | TRBD2 | TRBV5-1 | 16 | TGCGCCAGCAGCTTGGCCGGTAGCGGGGCCTACAATGAGCAGTTCTTC | CASSLAGSGAYNEQFF
TRBJ2-1 | few | . | TRBV5-1 | 12 | TGCGCCAGCAGCGAGACTAGGCATGAGCAGTTCTTC | CASSETRHEQFF
TRBJ1-1 | . | . | TRBV5-1 | 15 | TGCGCCAGCAGCTTGGGTTCCGGGGACGGCACTGAAGCTTTCTTT | CASSLGSGDGTEAFF
TRBJ1-1 | . | . | TRBV18 | 11 | TGTGCCAGCTCGCAGGGCACTGAAGCTTTCTTT | CASSQGTEAFF
TRBJ2-1 | . | TRBD2 | TRBV7-7 | 18 | TGTGCCAGCAGCCGGAGGGTGGCACGTAGCGGGATCTCCAATGAGCAGTTCTTC | CASSRRVARSGISNEQFF
TRBJ1-5 | . | . | TRBV30 | 13 | TGTGCCTGGAGTGTACGTGGGGATCAGCCCCAGCATTTT | CAWSVRGDQPQHF
TRBJ2-4 | . | . | TRBV5-4 | 17 | TGTGCCAGCAGCTTCCGACCCAGACAGTCCCCCAAAAACATTCAGTACTTC | CASSFRPRQSPKNIQYF